The 32 T cell receptor beta chains in this list originate from one sample, sequenced in a study of siplizumab effects on memory and regulatory T cells (dated by TCRdb to between 2018 and 2020). Receptors were amplified or captured by the immunoSEQ multiplex PCR assay. Sourced from immuneACCESS, this table was stored by TCRdb with only in-frame sequences that have V and J called. A share of the clones is absent; for the studies checked, an unresolved V gene accounts for under half, and the remainder has no known explanation. The sample yields about 87,000 clones; 75% to 90% were counted once. 15% of the sample lies in the top ten. The sequencing input was CD4+ T cells sorted from blood. All receptors derive from a human donor in good health.

The rearrangement links TRBV7-2 to TRBJ1-2, with 7 positions matching TRBD1. With V trimmed by 5 bases and J by 0 bases, 6 bases remained unmatched. This CDR3 is built from 15 residues. Per germline, CDR1 SGHTA and CDR2 FQGNSA. CDR3 nucleotides: TGTGCCAGCAGCCCTTGGACAGGCGCTAACTATGGCTACACCTTC. Its protein product is CASSPWTGANYGYTF.

V and J are TRBV5-1 and TRBJ2-7; 9 nucleotides line up with TRBD2. This CDR3 contains 14 residues. Germline V gene lookup returns CDR1 SGHRS and CDR2 YFSETQ. J was trimmed by 2 bases and V by 6 bases; bases with no gene match: 6. CDR3 sequence (DNA): TGCGCCAGCAACGGGCTAGCGGGAACCTACGAGCAGTACTTC. As protein: CASNGLAGTYEQYF.

This clone was found once. V is TRBV2 and J is TRBJ2-7; D is perhaps TRBD1 (6 bases). The CDR3 is 12 residues long. Germline loops: CDR1 SNHLY, CDR2 FYNNEI. V dropped 6 bases and J dropped 6 bases, with 12 bases sitting between them. In DNA form, the CDR3 reads TGTGCCAGCAGAAGAACAGGGAGCGAGCAGTACTTC. Protein: CASRRTGSEQYF.

This chain links TRBV30 with TRBJ2-7; 9 positions agree with TRBD2. Losses at the gene ends were 2 bases for V and 8 bases for J; bases not matched to a gene: 10. Germline CDR1 and CDR2: GTSNPN and SVGIG (reference sequence). The CDR3 spans 14 residues. The CDR3 DNA follows: TGTGCCTGGAGTAGAGGGGGACTAGCCCCCCAGCAGTACTTC. Protein product: CAWSRGGLAPQQYF. Full variable domain (missing parts from reference TRBV30 and TRBJ2-7): SQTIHQWPATLVQPVGSPLSLECTVEGTSNPNLYWYRQAAGRGLQLLFYSVGIGQISSEVPQNLSASRPQDRQFILSSKKLLLSDSGFYLCAWSRGGLAPQQYFGPGTRLTVT.

The chain carries TRBV12-5 and TRBJ1-2; D gene unclear. Per the germline V gene, CDR1 is LGHNT and CDR2 is FRNRAP. The CDR3 is 14 amino acids. Trimming cost V 1 base and J 8 bases, with 14 bases left between them. The CDR3 is CASGLAGRAGGYTF. The CDR3, as DNA: TGTGCTAGTGGTTTGGCTGGTAGGGCGGGAGGCTACACCTTC.

The chain couples TRBV4-3 to TRBJ2-6; the D gene is possibly TRBD2 (5 bases). The CDR3 is 17 amino acids. In germline, CDR1 is LGHNA, CDR2 YSLEER. The V gene lost 4 bases and the J gene lost 2 bases, with 15 bases spanning the gap. CDR3 bases: TGCGCCAGCAGCCTGTATAGGGAGATTGCTGGGGCCAACGTCCTGACTTTC. Protein: CASSLYREIAGANVLTF.

This sequence joins TRBV29-1 and TRBJ1-2; a weak D match, TRBD1 (5 bases). This CDR3 has 12 residues. Looked up from germline, CDR1 is SQVTM and CDR2 is ANQGSEA. The V and J ends lost 3 bases and 6 bases respectively, with 11 bases between them. The CDR3 DNA is TGCAGCGTTGATGGGGCGGAAAATGGCTACACCTTC. Its protein product is CSVDGAENGYTF.

This clone was seen only once. This chain uses TRBV5-1 with TRBJ1-5; the match to TRBD1 covers 7 bases. The length of the CDR3 is 15 residues. Germline CDR1 SGHRS, CDR2 YFSETQ. Trimming cost V 2 bases and J 7 bases; bases outside gene matches: 9. The CDR3 DNA sequence: TGCGCCAGCAGCTTAGGTGACAGGGCTGACCAGCCCCAGCATTTT. It is translated as CASSLGDRADQPQHF.

The genes are TRBV9 and TRBJ1-4, with D possibly being TRBD1 (5 bases). This CDR3 has 15 amino acids. CDR1 SGDLS and CDR2 YYNGEE come from the germline V gene. Between the trimmed V and J ends, which lost 4 bases and 5 bases, there was a span of 15 bases. The CDR3 here is CASSPLGTVNEKLFF. The CDR3 DNA reads as TGTGCCAGCAGCCCGCTGGGGACGGTGAATGAAAAACTGTTTTTT.

The rearrangement joins TRBV6-6 to TRBJ1-2; perhaps TRBD1 as D (5 bases). CDR1 is MNHNY and CDR2 is SVGAGI in the germline V gene (reference sequence). V was pared by 8 bases and J by 7 bases, with 11 bases between. This CDR3 spans 11 amino acids. Here the CDR3 DNA reads TGTGCCAGCGGGAAGGGGTCTGGCTACACCTTC. Translated: CASGKGSGYTF.

V and J are TRBV7-9 and TRBJ2-7, with D tentatively TRBD1 (6 bases). CDR1 and CDR2 from the germline V gene are SEHNR and FQNEAQ (reference sequence). V was clipped by 3 bases and J by 1 base, with 13 bases between them. The CDR3 runs to 15 residues. This chain's CDR3 is CASSFRSGHSYEQYF. Here the CDR3 DNA reads TGTGCCAGCAGCTTCCGTTCGGGACATTCCTACGAGCAGTACTTC. Full variable domain (outside the CDR3, taken from reference TRBV7-9 and TRBJ2-7): DTGVSQNPRHKITKRGQNVTFRCDPISEHNRLYWYRQTLGQGPEFLTYFQNEAQLEKSRLLSDRFSAERPKGSFSTLEIQRTEQGDSAMYLCASSFRSGHSYEQYFGPGTRLTVT.

The chain carries TRBV7-2 and TRBJ1-4, with 8 bases aligning to TRBD1. From germline, CDR1 is SGHTA and CDR2 FQGNSA. The CDR3 is 15 amino acids. V gave up 5 bases and J gave up 7 bases; unmatched junction bases: 9. The CDR3 DNA follows: TGTGCCAGCAGCGCCCGGACAGGGAGGAGTGAAAAACTGTTTTTT. Protein sequence: CASSARTGRSEKLFF.

This sequence joins TRBV19 and TRBJ2-7; D might be TRBD1 or TRBD2, each matching 5 bases. The ends were cut back, 3 bases at V and 1 base at J, with 10 bases in the middle. Germline CDR1 reads LNHDA; CDR2 reads SQIVND (reference sequence). The CDR3 extends over 14 amino acids. The CDR3 loop is CASSIGGSSYEQYF. Written as DNA, the CDR3 is TGTGCCAGTAGTATTGGGGGAAGTTCCTACGAGCAGTACTTC.

This chain uses TRBV29-1 with TRBJ1-1, with D possibly matching TRBD1 (6 bases). The CDR3 consists of 13 residues. Trimming removed 5 bases at V and 1 base at J, with 11 bases between. Germline CDR1 and CDR2: SQVTM and ANQGSEA. The CDR3 is CSVMGTPNTEAFF. As DNA, the CDR3 is TGCAGCGTTATGGGGACACCGAACACTGAAGCTTTCTTT.

V usage is TRBV18 and J usage is TRBJ2-1; the D is unclear. This CDR3 contains 15 residues. Deletions cut 4 bases from V and 7 bases from J, with 17 bases between. Germline CDR1 reads KGHSH; CDR2 reads LQKENI. The CDR3 here is CASSLTSVAGNEQFF. CDR3 coding DNA: TGTGCCAGCTCACTAACAAGCGTGGCTGGGAATGAGCAGTTCTTC.

The chain combines TRBV7-9 with TRBJ1-5, with TRBD1 matching 7 bases. The CDR3 runs to 18 residues. After removal of 3 bases from V and 4 bases from J, the junction contained 15 bases not matched to a gene. CDR1 is SEHNR, CDR2 FQNEAQ, per germline (reference sequence). Here the CDR3 DNA reads TGTGCCAGCAGCTTTGAACACCTTAGGACAGGTCAGAATCAGCCCCAGCATTTT. It specifies CASSFEHLRTGQNQPQHF.

This rearrangement joins TRBV5-6 to TRBJ1-2, with 8 positions matching TRBD1. From germline, CDR1 is SGHDT and CDR2 YYEEEE. V lost 3 bases, J lost 4 bases, and 8 bases stayed unmatched. The CDR3 contains 15 residues. CDR3 DNA sequence: TGTGCCAGCAGCTCCCCTGGACAGGGCAGCTATGGCTACACCTTC. Residues: CASSSPGQGSYGYTF. The full variable domain, its missing parts supplied by reference TRBV5-6 and TRBJ1-2, is DAGVTQSPTHLIKTRGQQVTLRCSPKSGHDTVSWYQQALGQGPQFIFQYYEEEERQRGNFPDRFSGHQFPNYSSELNVNALLLGDSALYLCASSSPGQGSYGYTFGSGTRLTVV.

The chain joins TRBV11-2 to TRBJ2-3; possibly TRBD2 for D (5 bases). The CDR3 has 10 amino acids. The germline gives CDR1 SGHAT, CDR2 FQNNGV. Trimming took 4 bases from V and 9 from J, leaving 5 bases between them. CDR3 coding DNA: TGTGCCAGCAGCTGGGAGACGCAGTATTTT. Its protein is CASSWETQYF.

The V call is TRBV11-3, the J call TRBJ2-4, with D possibly being TRBD2 (6 bases). Deletions cut 8 bases from V and 6 bases from J, with 17 bases between. Germline lookup yields CDR1 SGHNT and CDR2 YENEEA. This CDR3 contains 14 residues. The CDR3 protein is CASAIGGVGNIQYF. In DNA, the CDR3 is TGTGCCAGCGCCATTGGAGGGGTCGGAAACATTCAGTACTTC.

This clone was observed once. The chain recombines TRBV19 with TRBJ2-4; 11 positions agree with TRBD1. Trimming removed 8 bases from V and 5 bases from J; junction bases left unmatched: 5. In germline, CDR1 is LNHDA, CDR2 SQIVND (reference sequence). The CDR3 consists of 14 residues. CDR3 nucleotide sequence: TGTGCCAGTTCCCCGGGACAGGGGGAAAACATTCAGTACTTC. Translation gives CASSPGQGENIQYF.

V usage is TRBV6-1 and J usage is TRBJ1-2, with 8 bases matching TRBD1. This CDR3 region has 14 residues. V gave up 3 bases and J gave up 8 bases; unmatched junction bases: 8. Germline V lookup: CDR1 MNHNS, CDR2 SASEGT. The CDR3 DNA reads as TGTGCCAGCAGTGACTGGACAGGGAAGGGAGGCTACACCTTC. Residues: CASSDWTGKGGYTF.

Details on this clone: One end of the junction fails to match germline, which may point to a read error. The chain links TRBV30 to TRBJ2-4; D unresolved. The germline CDR1 and CDR2 sequences are GTSNPN and SVGIG (reference sequence). The CDR3 consists of 14 residues. The CDR3 DNA reads as TGTGCCCGGAGTGGCGCACTCGCCAAAAACATTCAGTACTTC. Protein product: CARSGALAKNIQYF. Variable domain in full (rest from reference TRBV30 and TRBJ2-4): SQTIHQWPATLVQPVGSPLSLECTVEGTSNPNLYWYRQAAGRGLQLLFYSVGIGQISSEVPQNLSASRPQDRQFILSSKKLLLSDSGFYLCARSGALAKNIQYFGAGTRLSVL.

The rearrangement joins TRBV6-6 to TRBJ1-3; TRBD1 matches 7 bases. The CDR3 loop spans 14 amino acids. CDR1 MNHNY and CDR2 SVGAGI come from the germline V gene (reference sequence). V lost 6 bases and J lost 4; bases outside the gene matches: 6. Written as DNA, the CDR3 is TGTGCCAGCAGACAGGGGCTTTCGGGAAACACCATATATTTT. Its protein product is CASRQGLSGNTIYF.

This chain links TRBV27 with TRBJ2-1, with D maybe TRBD2 (6 bases). Germline V gene lookup returns CDR1 MNHEY and CDR2 SMNVEV (reference sequence). Trimming shortened V by 0 bases and J by 3 bases, and 12 bases separated the two germline ends. The CDR3 contains 16 residues. The CDR3 loop is CASSLSFGRIYNEQFF. CDR3 DNA sequence: TGTGCCAGCAGTTTATCGTTTGGGAGGATCTACAATGAGCAGTTCTTC.

This chain links TRBV6-1 with TRBJ2-1; D remains ambiguous. Trimming removed 0 bases at V and 0 bases at J, with 9 bases between. The CDR3 has 16 residues. CDR1 is MNHNS and CDR2 is SASEGT in the germline V gene. The CDR3 region has the DNA TGTGCCAGCAGTGAAGCAAACCTTCTCTCCTACAATGAGCAGTTCTTC. Residues: CASSEANLLSYNEQFF.

The genes are TRBV28 and TRBJ2-7; no clear D. This CDR3 has 16 amino acids. The V end lost 7 bases, the J end lost 0 bases, and 19 bases lay between the germline ends. Germline lookup yields CDR1 MDHEN and CDR2 SYDVKM. The CDR3 here is CASTPVTSPVSYEQYF. CDR3 coding DNA: TGTGCCAGCACCCCCGTCACATCCCCTGTCTCCTACGAGCAGTACTTC.

V usage is TRBV6-5 and J usage is TRBJ1-2; TRBD1 aligns across 9 bases. Germline CDR1 is MNHEY and CDR2 is SVGAGI. The V gene end was trimmed by 6 bases and the J gene end by 7 bases; junction bases not matched to a gene: 6. This CDR3 spans 13 amino acids. The CDR3 here is CASRTQGARGYTF. CDR3 nucleotide sequence: TGTGCCAGCAGGACACAGGGGGCGCGTGGCTACACCTTC.

The V and J genes are TRBV5-6 and TRBJ2-7; 10 nucleotides line up with TRBD1. The ends lost 3 bases at V and 6 bases at J; junction bases unmatched: 0. CDR1 and CDR2 from the germline V gene are SGHDT and YYEEEE. The CDR3 has 12 residues. CDR3 DNA sequence: TGTGCCAGCAGCTGGACAGGGGGCGAGCAGTACTTC. It is translated as CASSWTGGEQYF.

The chain recombines TRBV5-8 with TRBJ2-7; 8 bases fit TRBD1. The CDR3 totals 15 residues. CDR1 is SGHTS and CDR2 is YDEGEE in the germline V gene. The V gene end was trimmed by 0 bases and the J gene end by 2 bases; junction bases not matched to a gene: 4. The CDR3 spells CASSLGSGGTYEQYF. Here the CDR3 DNA reads TGTGCCAGCAGCTTGGGGTCAGGGGGCACCTACGAGCAGTACTTC.

V usage is TRBV9 and J usage is TRBJ2-1; D gene unclear. V was trimmed by 3 bases and J by 4 bases, leaving 5 bases between them. The length of the CDR3 is 12 residues. CDR1 and CDR2 from the germline V gene are SGDLS and YYNGEE. For the CDR3, the DNA is TGTGCCAGCAGCGCATCTTACAATGAGCAGTTCTTC. This encodes CASSASYNEQFF.

This clone was detected only once. The V gene is TRBV4-2, the J gene TRBJ2-1, with TRBD2 as a possible D gene (5 bases). CDR1 is LGHNA, CDR2 YNFKEQ, per germline. The CDR3 is made up of 16 amino acids. V was trimmed by 1 base and J by 8 bases, leaving 18 bases between them. The CDR3 nucleotides are TGTGCCAGCAGCCAAGTCAGAGGGAGTGGGTTTGATGAGCAGTTCTTC. Encoded protein: CASSQVRGSGFDEQFF.

The gene calls are TRBV6-1 and TRBJ1-1, with D unresolved. V lost 1 base, J lost 1 base, and 10 bases lay in between. This CDR3 contains 15 residues. Germline-derived CDR1 and CDR2 are MNHNS and SASEGT. CDR3 sequence: CASSEVRSSNTEAFF. DNA of the CDR3: TGTGCCAGCAGTGAAGTGAGGTCCTCGAACACTGAAGCTTTCTTT.